This record looks at one TCR beta chain sequence and its context. Its antigen is still unknown. TCRdb's copy holds only in-frame clones and misses some; the assay was immunoSEQ multiplex PCR. The sample has over 130,000 clones; almost 95% are singletons. There are 14 residues in the CDR3. The V end lost 4 bases, the J end lost 2 bases, and 10 bases lay between the germline ends. The germline V gene encodes CDR1 MNHEY and CDR2 SMNVEV (reference sequence). This specimen belongs to a study of T cell responses to AZD1222 COVID-19 vaccine. Study-wide results and limits: CD4 TCRs associated with vaccination spanned spike, dominating at 160-218 and 743-854.

The TCR was taken from an adult who received the AZD1222 COVID-19 vaccine. The chain employs TRBV27 and TRBJ2-3, with TRBD1 as a possible D gene (5 bases). This material consisted of peripheral blood, taken 28 days after the second AZD1222 dose. In nucleotides, the CDR3 is TGTGCCAGCAGTTCGCCAGGGAACACAGATACGCAGTATTTT. Its protein is CASSSPGNTDTQYF.